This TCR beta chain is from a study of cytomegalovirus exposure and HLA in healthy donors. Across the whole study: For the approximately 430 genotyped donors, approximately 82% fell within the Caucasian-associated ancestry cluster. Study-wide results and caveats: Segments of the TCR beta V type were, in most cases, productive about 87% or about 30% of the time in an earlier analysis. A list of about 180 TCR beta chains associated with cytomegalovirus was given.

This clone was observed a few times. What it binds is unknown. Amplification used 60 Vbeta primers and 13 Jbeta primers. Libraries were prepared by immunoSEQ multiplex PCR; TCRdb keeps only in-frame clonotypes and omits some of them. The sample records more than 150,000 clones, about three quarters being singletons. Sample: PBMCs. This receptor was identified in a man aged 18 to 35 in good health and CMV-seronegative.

CDR3: CASSYDYKAFF. The CDR3 nucleotides are TGTGCCAGCAGTTACGATTACAAGGCTTTCTTT. The V call is TRBV6-6, the J call TRBJ1-1; no clear D gene. The CDR3 runs to 11 residues. Germline lookup yields CDR1 MNHNY and CDR2 SVGAGI (reference sequence). Trimming pared 2 bases from V and 11 bases from J, leaving 9 bases between.